What follows are 6 T cell receptor beta chains derived from one specimen sequenced in a study of beta chain features in type 1 diabetes. Of the isolated RNA, all was reverse transcribed, and so the sequenced material was expressed TCRB transcripts. Sequencing was performed with immunoSEQ multiplex PCR; in TCRdb, only in-frame clones are kept and a portion is missing. The data show some 290,000 clones, 20% to 25% seen once. The antigens of these receptors remain unknown. General observations from the study: People with Type 1 diabetes carried modestly yet significantly shorter TCRB CDR3s in all four CD4+ subsets.

The specimen sequenced was naive CD4+ T cells from blood. The receptors derive from a woman aged 30 to 39 with type 1 diabetes.

V gene TRBV5-1 combines with J gene TRBJ2-7, with TRBD1 matching 8 bases. The CDR3 covers 15 residues. V lost 4 bases and J lost 2; bases outside the gene matches: 8. Per germline, CDR1 SGHRS and CDR2 YFSETQ. The DNA for the CDR3 is TGCGCCAGCAGCAACGGTAGGACAGGGACCTACGAGCAGTACTTC. It translates to CASSNGRTGTYEQYF.

The chain combines TRBV29-1 with TRBJ2-5, with D perhaps matching TRBD2 (6 bases). The germline V gene has CDR1 SQVTM and CDR2 ANQGSEA. V was pared by 7 bases and J by 1 base, with 16 bases between. This CDR3 is 14 amino acids long. The CDR3 DNA reads TGCAGCGGACTTCAACCGGGAGTCCAAGAGACCCAGTACTTC. Protein product: CSGLQPGVQETQYF.

This chain connects TRBV25-1 to TRBJ2-7, with TRBD1 identical over 11 bases. The DNA matches TRBJ2-5 better at its end, which makes the J call doubtful. The CDR3 spans 15 residues. Germline loops: CDR1 MGHDK, CDR2 SYGVNS. This CDR3 is CASRGRDRGWETQYF. CDR3 in DNA: TGTGCCAGCAGGGGCCGGGACAGGGGGTGGGAGACCCAGTACTTC.

V usage is TRBV30 and J usage is TRBJ1-1; 9 bases fit TRBD1. With 3 bases clipped from V and 3 bases from J, the junction kept 8 bases outside the gene matches. Germline CDR1 GTSNPN, CDR2 SVGIG (reference sequence). The CDR3 runs 15 residues. CDR3 amino acids: CAWRSLGQGDTEAFF. Written as DNA, the CDR3 is TGTGCCTGGAGGTCATTGGGACAGGGAGACACTGAAGCTTTCTTT.

This chain uses TRBV4-2 with TRBJ1-5, with unresolved D. This CDR3 has 13 amino acids. Trimming took 0 bases from V and 7 from J, leaving 7 bases between them. Germline V gene data show CDR1 as LGHNA and CDR2 as YNFKEQ. The CDR3 region is CASSQESGQPQHF. For the CDR3, the DNA is TGTGCCAGCAGCCAAGAAAGCGGGCAGCCCCAGCATTTT.

The rearrangement joins TRBV7-2 to TRBJ2-3, with TRBD2 identical over 7 bases. Germline-derived CDR1 and CDR2 are SGHTA and FQGNSA. Germline trimming cut 4 bases from V and 2 bases from J; bases unmatched to any gene: 6. This CDR3 region has 15 residues. The CDR3 coding sequence is TGTGCCAGCAGCTCTCGACTAGCACCCACAGATACGCAGTATTTT. It translates to CASSSRLAPTDTQYF.